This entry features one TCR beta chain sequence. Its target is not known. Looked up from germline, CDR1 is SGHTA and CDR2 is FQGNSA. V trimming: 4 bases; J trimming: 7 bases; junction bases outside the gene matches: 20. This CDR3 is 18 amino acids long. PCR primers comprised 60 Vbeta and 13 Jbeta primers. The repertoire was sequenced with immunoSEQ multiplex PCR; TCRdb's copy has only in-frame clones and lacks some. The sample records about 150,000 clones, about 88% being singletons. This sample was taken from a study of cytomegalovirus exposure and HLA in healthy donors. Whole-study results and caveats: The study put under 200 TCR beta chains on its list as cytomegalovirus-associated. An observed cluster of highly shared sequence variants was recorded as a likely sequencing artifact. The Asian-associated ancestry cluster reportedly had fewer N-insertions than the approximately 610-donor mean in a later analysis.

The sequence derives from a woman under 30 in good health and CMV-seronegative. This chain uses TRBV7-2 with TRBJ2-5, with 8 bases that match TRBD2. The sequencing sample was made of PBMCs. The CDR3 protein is CASSSNPGGSGVGRTQYF. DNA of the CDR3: TGTGCCAGCAGCTCGAACCCCGGGGGTAGCGGGGTAGGGCGGACCCAGTACTTC.